This TCR beta chain originates from a study of blood T cell repertoires in COVID-19 (dated by TCRdb to 2018 to 2021). Regarding the research as a whole: Samples from collaborators originated in the United States, Italy and Spain and spanned both the acute and convalescent phases of COVID-19. The samples were drawn from the first 160 participants of the ongoing ImmuneRACE study and from 1,200 or so subjects provided by 6 global collaborators. The repertoires were released in a freely available public database intended as a resource for research on the immune response to SARS-CoV-2. The dataset comprised deeply sampled blood TCRbeta repertoires from subjects exposed to, actively infected with, or recovered from COVID-19. The sample metadata nearly always contained a de-identified subject ID, COVID-19 status, age in years and sex. Where HLA class I and class II types were available, the types were taken from metadata supplied by the sample provider, not from assay-based typing. The material from the prospective study consisted of cDNA or gDNA derived from T cells, B-cell-depleted T cells, or PBMCs.

Deletion took 6 bases off V and 0 bases off J, with a span of 9 bases between the germline ends. Measured from the cysteine to the phenylalanine, the CDR3 is 13 residues long. The DNA shown is the 39-base CDR3, in frame from base 1. CDR1 and CDR2 (KGHSH, LQKENI) derive from the germline V gene. Whole blood was collected in K2EDTA tubes by collaborating institutions according to the institutions' own protocols. For TCRbeta analysis, collaborators shipped samples in one of three forms: frozen whole blood, isolated PBMCs, or DNA extracted from either of those sample types. A word on this clone: This clone's antigen is unknown. No quality values exist for individual bases; no much larger clone is one base distant.

Broader findings and caveats from the paper: Clinical and demographic metadata were provided uncurated, with the amount varying by source and participant.

TCRbeta CDR3 regions were amplified from genomic DNA by means of the immunoSEQ Assay, a bias-controlled multiplex PCR. The source study handled its data this way. The number of nucleated cells in each sample was estimated by amplification of reference gene primers within the assay. To quantify the absolute abundance of each unique TCRbeta CDR3 rearrangement, sequence reads were collapsed and filtered. For each sample, productive Simpson clonality was calculated as the square root of Simpson's diversity index over productive rearrangements. TCRdb mirrors the immuneACCESS table, restricted to in-frame sequences. Some clones are absent from its copies; in checked studies, under half trace to an unresolved V gene, and the reason for the others is unknown. V and J calls and clone size come straight from that table; D and trimming were deduced from the DNA. For this sample there are 120,000 to 150,000 clones; approximately 80% appear just once. The top ten clonotypes cover under 15% of the sample.

Sequencing used peripheral blood. This sequence uses TRBV18 and TRBJ2-7, with TRBD1 perhaps the D gene, on 6 matching bases. The TCR originated in a man in his 60s with active or convalescent COVID-19. The CDR3 corresponds to CASSRDTSYEQYF. The nucleotide sequence reads TGTGCCAGCTCCCGGGACACCTCCTACGAGCAGTACTTC.